This T cell receptor (beta chain) was recorded in a study of cytomegalovirus exposure and HLA in healthy donors. CDR1 SGHNT and CDR2 YYREEE come from the germline V gene (reference sequence). CDR3 length: 14 residues. The V end lost 4 bases, the J end lost 5 bases, and 13 bases lay between the germline ends. Study-wide points: In vitro, a few CMV-associated chains proved specific for CMV antigens. The study assumed roughly uniform donor sequencing depth for presence/absence analyses. A later analysis reported that several of the most significant clusters appeared to be linked to common viral pathogens, among them Epstein-Barr virus. The likely explanation for a cluster of highly shared sequence variants was sequencing artifact.

Concerning this clone itself: No antigen is known for it.

PCR was performed using 60 Vbeta and 13 Jbeta primers. Generated by immunoSEQ multiplex PCR, the TCRdb table keeps only in-frame clones and is missing some. The top ten hold around 2% of the sample, which has approximately 100,000 clones, 70% to 90% seen once. The sequence was collected from a man between 18 and 35 years old in good health and CMV-seronegative. Sequenced sample: PBMCs. V gene TRBV5-4 combines with J gene TRBJ2-4; weak D call: TRBD2 (5 bases). The CDR3, as DNA: TGTGCCAGCAGCAAGGATGGAGGACAAAACATTCAGTACTTC. Protein product: CASSKDGGQNIQYF.